The 15 T cell receptor beta chains reported below all come from one sample, sequenced in a study of OX40 agonist ivuxolimab in advanced cancers. Using immunoSEQ multiplex PCR, the repertoire was profiled, and TCRdb retains in-frame clones only, with some absent. The data hold 90,000 or so clones, with roughly 90% observed a single time. The sample was CD4+ or CD8+ T cells sorted from blood, taken in a trial of the OX40 agonist ivuxolimab. The receptors derive from an adult with an advanced solid tumor such as melanoma, head and neck, liver or kidney cancer.

The chain carries TRBV18 and TRBJ2-3; no definite D call. Germline lookup yields CDR1 KGHSH and CDR2 LQKENI. Trimming took 3 bases from V and 3 from J, leaving 4 bases between them. The CDR3 sequence is 12 residues long. CDR3 nucleotide sequence: TGTGCCAGCTCACCGATGACAGATACGCAGTATTTT. It encodes CASSPMTDTQYF.

V and J are TRBV6-6 and TRBJ2-7; 14 nucleotides line up with TRBD2. CDR1 and CDR2 from the germline V gene are MNHNY and SVGAGI (reference sequence). The CDR3 spans 14 residues. The V and J ends lost 6 bases and 6 bases, in that order; junction bases with no gene match: 4. The CDR3 loop is CASRSTSGRAEQYF. The CDR3 bases are TGTGCCAGCAGGTCGACTAGCGGGAGGGCCGAGCAGTACTTC.

In nucleotides, the CDR3 is TGTGCCAGTAGAGACGGGGGAATAGAAGAGACCCAGTACTTC. This gives the protein CASRDGGIEETQYF. The rearrangement links TRBV19 to TRBJ2-5; TRBD2 might be the D (6 bases). The CDR3 is 14 amino acids. V was cut by 6 bases and J by 3 bases, with 14 bases left in between. The germline V gene encodes CDR1 LNHDA and CDR2 SQIVND (reference sequence).

The chain is built from TRBV7-2 and TRBJ2-7; D uncertain. V was trimmed by 0 bases and J by 2 bases, leaving 8 bases between them. The CDR3 has 14 amino acids. Germline-derived CDR1 and CDR2 are SGHTA and FQGNSA. The CDR3 reads CASSLALDAYEQYF. The CDR3 DNA reads as TGTGCCAGCAGCTTAGCTCTGGATGCCTACGAGCAGTACTTC.

The genes are TRBV7-8 and TRBJ2-7; a weak D match, TRBD1 (8 bases). Trimming cost V 2 bases and J 5 bases, with 22 bases left between them. The length of the CDR3 is 17 residues. Germline V gene lookup returns CDR1 SGHVS and CDR2 FQNEAQ. CDR3 region: CASSLRGGQAISHEQYF. Written as DNA, the CDR3 is TGTGCCAGCAGCTTAAGGGGGGGACAGGCCATTTCCCACGAGCAGTACTTC.

The V gene is TRBV5-1, the J gene TRBJ1-2, with 10 bases fitting TRBD1. V lost 0 bases and J lost 4; bases outside the gene matches: 12. The CDR3 has 18 amino acids. Per the germline V gene, CDR1 is SGHRS and CDR2 is YFSETQ. The CDR3 DNA reads as TGCGCCAGCAGCTTGGTGGGACAGGGGTTTTTGGAGGGCTATGGCTACACCTTC. Its protein product is CASSLVGQGFLEGYGYTF. Full variable domain (remainder filled in from reference TRBV5-1 and TRBJ1-2): KAGVTQTPRYLIKTRGQQVTLSCSPISGHRSVSWYQQTPGQGLQFLFEYFSETQRNKGNFPGRFSGRQFSNSRSEMNVSTLELGDSALYLCASSLVGQGFLEGYGYTFGSGTRLTVV.

This rearrangement joins TRBV29-1 to TRBJ2-3, with TRBD2 identical over 9 bases. Germline V gene lookup returns CDR1 SQVTM and CDR2 ANQGSEA. With V trimmed by 0 bases and J by 2 bases, 3 bases remained unmatched. This CDR3 comprises 15 residues. The CDR3 is CSVEDRGRDTDTQYF. In nucleotides, the CDR3 is TGCAGCGTTGAAGATCGCGGGAGGGACACAGATACGCAGTATTTT.

V usage is TRBV7-9 and J usage is TRBJ2-3; D ambiguous. Germline CDR1 SEHNR, CDR2 FQNEAQ (reference sequence). The CDR3 has 12 amino acids. V was clipped by 4 bases and J by 3 bases, with 5 bases between them. The CDR3 coding sequence is TGTGCCAGCAGCTATTCGACAGATACGCAGTATTTT. This encodes CASSYSTDTQYF.

The chain employs TRBV19 and TRBJ2-1; D possibly corresponds to TRBD2 (6 bases). The CDR3 consists of 15 residues. Deletions cut 10 bases from V and 6 bases from J, with 22 bases between. The germline gives CDR1 LNHDA, CDR2 SQIVND (reference sequence). This CDR3 is CATANLITSSNEQFF. The CDR3 DNA sequence: TGTGCCACCGCGAACCTAATTACTAGCTCCAATGAGCAGTTCTTC.

This sequence joins TRBV4-2 and TRBJ2-7, with 11 bases fitting TRBD2. CDR1 and CDR2 (germline): LGHNA, YNFKEQ. Trimming removed 2 bases from V and 4 bases from J; junction bases left unmatched: 4. The CDR3 consists of 15 residues. As DNA, the CDR3 is TGTGCCAGCAGCCAACAACTAGCGGGAGCTTACGAGCAGTACTTC. This translates into CASSQQLAGAYEQYF.

CDR3 amino acids: CASTGGSGRANEQFF. The CDR3 region has the DNA TGTGCCAGCACGGGGGGGAGCGGGAGGGCCAATGAGCAGTTCTTC. This chain joins TRBV28 and TRBJ2-1; TRBD2 aligns across 10 bases. Germline lookup yields CDR1 MDHEN and CDR2 SYDVKM. The CDR3 sequence is 15 residues long. Losses at the gene ends were 7 bases for V and 6 bases for J; bases not matched to a gene: 9.

The chain uses TRBV6-5 and TRBJ1-4, with 8 bases identical to TRBD1. CDR1 and CDR2 from the germline V gene are MNHEY and SVGAGI. The CDR3 runs to 16 residues. V gave up 2 bases and J gave up 8 bases; unmatched junction bases: 10. CDR3 protein: CASSYLGQGGREKLFF. Written as DNA, the CDR3 is TGTGCCAGCAGTTACCTAGGACAGGGAGGGCGGGAAAAACTGTTTTTT.

This clone was recorded only once. This chain links TRBV5-1 with TRBJ2-3; D may be TRBD2 (6 bases). Trimming removed 2 bases from V and 1 base from J, with 8 bases in between. Germline values: CDR1 SGHRS, CDR2 YFSETQ. This CDR3 has 14 residues. Written as DNA, the CDR3 is TGCGCCAGCAGCTTATCTAGCGGCACAGATACGCAGTATTTT. Amino acids: CASSLSSGTDTQYF.

The chain combines TRBV6-5 with TRBJ1-2; D gene unclear. With 2 bases removed from V and 7 bases from J, the gap between germline ends came to 17 bases. Looked up from germline, CDR1 is MNHEY and CDR2 is SVGAGI. The CDR3 totals 15 residues. For the CDR3, the DNA is TGTGCCAGCAGTTACAGTTCGGGAGCCACCCTTGGCTACACCTTC. It encodes CASSYSSGATLGYTF.

The rearrangement joins TRBV11-3 to TRBJ1-5; a weak D match, TRBD1 (6 bases). This CDR3 is 13 amino acids long. Germline CDR1 and CDR2: SGHNT and YENEEA. The V gene lost 4 bases and the J gene lost 7 bases, with 11 bases spanning the gap. The CDR3 DNA follows: TGTGCCAGCAGCTCAGATAGGGGGCAGCCCCAGCATTTT. Translation: CASSSDRGQPQHF.